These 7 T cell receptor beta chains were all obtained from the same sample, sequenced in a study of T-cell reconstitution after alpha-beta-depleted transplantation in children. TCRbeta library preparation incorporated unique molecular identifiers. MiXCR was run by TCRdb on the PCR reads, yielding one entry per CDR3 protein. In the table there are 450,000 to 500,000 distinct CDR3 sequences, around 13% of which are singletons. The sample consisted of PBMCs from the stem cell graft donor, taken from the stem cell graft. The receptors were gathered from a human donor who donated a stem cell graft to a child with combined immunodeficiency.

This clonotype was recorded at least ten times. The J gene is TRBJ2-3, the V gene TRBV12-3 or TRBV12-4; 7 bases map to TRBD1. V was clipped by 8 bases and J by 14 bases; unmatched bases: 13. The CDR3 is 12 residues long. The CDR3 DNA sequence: TGTGCCAGCCGTAGACAGGGAAGAATTACGTATTTT. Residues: CASRRQGRITYF.

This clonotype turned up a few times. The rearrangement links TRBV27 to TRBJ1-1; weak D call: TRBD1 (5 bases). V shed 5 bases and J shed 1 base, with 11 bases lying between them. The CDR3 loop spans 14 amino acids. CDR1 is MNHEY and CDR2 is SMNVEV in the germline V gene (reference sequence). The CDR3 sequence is CASSPEGWNTEAFF. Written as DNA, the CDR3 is TGTGCCAGCAGTCCGGAGGGGTGGAACACTGAAGCTTTCTTT.

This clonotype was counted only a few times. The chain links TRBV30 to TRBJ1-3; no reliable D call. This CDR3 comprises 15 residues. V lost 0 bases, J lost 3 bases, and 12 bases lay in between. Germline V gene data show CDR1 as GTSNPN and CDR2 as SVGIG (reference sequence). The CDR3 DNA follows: TGTGCCTGGAGTGTACTCGGCCGGGTTGGAAACACCATATATTTT. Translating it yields CAWSVLGRVGNTIYF. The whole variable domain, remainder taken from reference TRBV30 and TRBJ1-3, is SQTIHQWPATLVQPVGSPLSLECTVEGTSNPNLYWYRQAAGRGLQLLFYSVGIGQISSEVPQNLSASRPQDRQFILSSKKLLLSDSGFYLCAWSVLGRVGNTIYFGEGSWLTVV.

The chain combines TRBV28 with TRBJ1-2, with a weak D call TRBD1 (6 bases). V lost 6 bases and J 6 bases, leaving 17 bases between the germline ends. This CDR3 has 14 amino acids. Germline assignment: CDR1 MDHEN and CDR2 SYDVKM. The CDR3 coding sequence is TGTGCCAGCAGGCCCAACGGACAGAGAAATGGCTACACCTTC. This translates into CASRPNGQRNGYTF.

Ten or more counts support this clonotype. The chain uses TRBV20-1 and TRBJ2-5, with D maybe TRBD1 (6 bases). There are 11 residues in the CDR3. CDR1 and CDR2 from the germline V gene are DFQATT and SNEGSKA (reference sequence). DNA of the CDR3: TGCTCCGGACAGTTTCAAGAGACCCAGTACTTC. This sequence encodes CSGQFQETQYF.

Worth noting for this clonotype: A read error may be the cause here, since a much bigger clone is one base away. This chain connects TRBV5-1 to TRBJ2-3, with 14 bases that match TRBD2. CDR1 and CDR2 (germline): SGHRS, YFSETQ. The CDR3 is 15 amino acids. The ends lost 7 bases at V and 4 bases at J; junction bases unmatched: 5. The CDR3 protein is CASLGLAGDADTQYF. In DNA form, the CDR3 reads TGCGCCAGCCTGGGACTAGCGGGAGACGCAGATACGCAGTATTTT. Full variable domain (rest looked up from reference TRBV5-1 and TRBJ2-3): KAGVTQTPRYLIKTRGQQVTLSCSPISGHRSVSWYQQTPGQGLQFLFEYFSETQRNKGNFPGRFSGRQFSNSRSEMNVSTLELGDSALYLCASLGLAGDADTQYFGPGTRLTVL.

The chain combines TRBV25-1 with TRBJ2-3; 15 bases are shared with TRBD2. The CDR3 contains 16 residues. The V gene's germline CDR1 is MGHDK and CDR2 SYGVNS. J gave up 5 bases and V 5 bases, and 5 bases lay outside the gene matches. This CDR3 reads CASSRGTSGRRDTQYF. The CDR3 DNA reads TGTGCCAGCAGTCGCGGGACTAGCGGGAGGAGAGATACGCAGTATTTT. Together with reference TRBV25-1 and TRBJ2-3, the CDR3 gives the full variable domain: EADIYQTPRYLVIGTGKKITLECSQTMGHDKMYWYQQDPGMELHLIHYSYGVNSTEKGDLSSESTVSRIRTEHFPLTLESARPSHTSQYLCASSRGTSGRRDTQYFGPGTRLTVL.